This T cell receptor beta chain derives from a study of cytomegalovirus exposure and HLA in healthy donors. V lost 5 bases to trimming and J lost 4 bases, with 12 bases between them. The CDR3 spans 13 residues. Germline CDR1 and CDR2: MNHEY and SMNVEV (reference sequence). Assay used: immunoSEQ multiplex PCR; TCRdb lists only in-frame clones, some missing. In the table there are about 160,000 clones, less than 90% of which are singletons. V is TRBV27 and J is TRBJ2-7, with TRBD1 as a possible D gene (6 bases). The sequencing sample was made of PBMCs. The receptor was isolated from a woman aged 18-29 years in good health and CMV-seronegative. The chain's CDR3 is CASSLTGLYEQYF. The CDR3 DNA reads as TGTGCCAGCAGTCTGACAGGACTTTACGAGCAGTACTTC.